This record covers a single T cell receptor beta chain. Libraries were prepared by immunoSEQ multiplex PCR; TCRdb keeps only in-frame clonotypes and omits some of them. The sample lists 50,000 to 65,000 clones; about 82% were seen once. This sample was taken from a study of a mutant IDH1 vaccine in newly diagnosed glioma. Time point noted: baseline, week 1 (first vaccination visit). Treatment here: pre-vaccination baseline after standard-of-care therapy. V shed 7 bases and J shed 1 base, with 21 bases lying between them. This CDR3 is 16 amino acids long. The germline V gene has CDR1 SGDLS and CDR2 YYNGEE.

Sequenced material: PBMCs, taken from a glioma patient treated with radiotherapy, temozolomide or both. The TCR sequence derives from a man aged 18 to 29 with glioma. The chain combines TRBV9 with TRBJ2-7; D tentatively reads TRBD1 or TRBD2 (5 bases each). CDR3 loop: CASSTETGLHSYEQYF. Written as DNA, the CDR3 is TGTGCCAGCTCCACAGAAACGGGGCTTCATTCCTACGAGCAGTACTTC. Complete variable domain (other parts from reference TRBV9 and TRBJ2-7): DSGVTQTPKHLITATGQRVTLRCSPRSGDLSVYWYQQSLDQGLQFLIQYYNGEERAKGNILERFSAQQFPDLHSELNLSSLELGDSALYFCASSTETGLHSYEQYFGPGTRLTVT.